This TCR beta chain was identified in a study of CD8 T cells in Susac syndrome. Regarding the study as a whole: The study recognized that its TCR sequencing and HLA analysis covered a relatively small number of individuals.

CDR1 is DFQATT and CDR2 is SNEGSKA in the germline V gene (reference sequence). The CDR3 totals 16 residues. The V end was cut by 0 bases, the J end by 2 bases, with 14 bases between. In the multiple sclerosis control group, patients were treatment-naive and had stable or active relapsing-remitting disease. This clonotype was counted once. Its antigen remains unidentified. About 0.45 to 1 ug RNA was reverse transcribed with random hexamers. Each CDR3 protein gets one entry after TCRdb re-called the immunoSEQ multiplex PCR reads with MiXCR. Of roughly 150,000 distinct CDR3 sequences in the sample, about 95% are singletons; the top ten hold under 0.15%.

The V and J genes are TRBV20-1 and TRBJ2-1; D is possibly TRBD1 (5 bases). Sequenced: CD8+ T cells from PBMCs. This TCR was sampled from a human donor with multiple sclerosis. This chain's CDR3 is CSAREILGPTYNEQFF. CDR3 DNA sequence: TGCAGTGCTAGAGAGATACTGGGGCCAACCTACAATGAGCAGTTCTTC.